These 17 T cell receptor beta chains were all obtained from the same sample, sequenced in a study of blood T cell repertoires in COVID-19. The repertoire was sequenced with immunoSEQ multiplex PCR; TCRdb's copy has only in-frame clones and lacks some. The sample records tens of thousands of clones, over 80% being singletons. Sample: peripheral blood. These receptors originate from a woman in her sixties or seventies with acute or convalescent COVID-19.

V and J are TRBV5-4 and TRBJ2-2; D may be TRBD2 (6 bases). This CDR3 is built from 13 residues. Per germline, CDR1 SGHNT and CDR2 YYREEE (reference sequence). The V gene lost 4 bases and the J gene lost 5 bases, with 9 bases spanning the gap. The DNA of the CDR3 is TGTGCCAGCAGCGGGGGGTTAACCGGGGAGCTGTTTTTT. It encodes CASSGGLTGELFF.

This chain joins TRBV9 and TRBJ1-2, with a tentative D call TRBD1 (5 bases). V lost 6 bases to trimming and J lost 2 bases, with 11 bases between them. This CDR3 is built from 13 residues. Germline CDR1 is SGDLS and CDR2 is YYNGEE. CDR3 amino acids: CASKEAGNYGYTF. The CDR3 nucleotides are TGTGCCAGCAAAGAGGCAGGGAACTATGGCTACACCTTC.

The chain carries TRBV6-5 and TRBJ1-5, with D unclear. Germline loops: CDR1 MNHEY, CDR2 SVGAGI. V was shortened by 8 bases and J by 2 bases, with 13 bases between the two germline ends. The CDR3 runs 14 residues. In nucleotides, the CDR3 is TGTGCCAGCTCTCTAGGTTTTGGCAATCAGCCCCAGCATTTT. Its protein is CASSLGFGNQPQHF.

V and J are TRBV6-5 and TRBJ2-3, with D possibly TRBD2 on 5 matching bases. The CDR3 has 12 residues. Germline lookup yields CDR1 MNHEY and CDR2 SVGAGI. V was trimmed by 10 bases and J by 2 bases, leaving 10 bases between them. The CDR3 sequence: CATTGFTDTQYF. CDR3 sequence (DNA): TGTGCCACGACGGGGTTCACAGATACGCAGTATTTT.

V is TRBV7-2 and J is TRBJ2-3; 10 bases are shared with TRBD1. Germline V gives CDR1 SGHTA, CDR2 FQGNSA. The CDR3 contains 14 residues. The junction had 2 bases not matched to a gene; V was cut back by 4 bases and J by 4 bases. The CDR3 coding sequence is TGTGCCAGCAGCTCCGGGACAGGGGCAGATACGCAGTATTTT. As protein: CASSSGTGADTQYF.

The chain joins TRBV11-2 to TRBJ2-3, with D tentatively TRBD2 (6 bases). The CDR3 covers 17 residues. Germline CDR1 is SGHAT and CDR2 is FQNNGV. The ends were cut back, 5 bases at V and 1 base at J, with 19 bases in the middle. The CDR3 loop reads CASSPTLGGSGTDTQYF. CDR3 sequence (DNA): TGTGCCAGCAGCCCGACCCTAGGAGGGTCGGGCACAGATACGCAGTATTTT. The whole variable domain, remainder taken from reference TRBV11-2 and TRBJ2-3, is EAGVAQSPRYKIIEKRQSVAFWCNPISGHATLYWYQQILGQGPKLLIQFQNNGVVDDSQLPKDRFSAERLKGVDSTLKIQPAKLEDSAVYLCASSPTLGGSGTDTQYFGPGTRLTVL.

This chain links TRBV10-3 with TRBJ2-1; maybe TRBD2 (6 bases). In germline, CDR1 is ENHRY, CDR2 SYGVKD. The CDR3 covers 15 residues. V lost 5 bases and J 8 bases, leaving 19 bases between the germline ends. The CDR3 DNA is TGTGCCATCAGTCCCGTGGGGGGTAATTTCCATGAGCAGTTCTTC. It translates to CAISPVGGNFHEQFF.

V gene TRBV19 combines with J gene TRBJ2-1, with 9 nucleotides matching TRBD2. The germline gives CDR1 LNHDA, CDR2 SQIVND (reference sequence). V shed 3 bases and J 9 bases; nucleotides not matched to a gene: 6. CDR3 length: 14 amino acids. The CDR3 region is CASSIAGGPGEQFF. The DNA for the CDR3 is TGTGCCAGTAGTATTGCGGGGGGGCCGGGTGAGCAGTTCTTC.

This chain connects TRBV19 to TRBJ2-5; 14 positions agree with TRBD2. Trimming took 6 bases from V and 4 from J; bases not matched to a gene: 7. CDR3 length: 16 amino acids. Germline-derived CDR1 and CDR2 are LNHDA and SQIVND (reference sequence). The CDR3, as DNA: TGTGCCAGTAGCCCCATGGGGACTAGCGGGGGAGAGACCCAGTACTTC. This encodes CASSPMGTSGGETQYF.

V and J are TRBV27 and TRBJ1-2, with D unresolved. Trimming shortened V by 8 bases and J by 8 bases, and 18 bases separated the two germline ends. Per the germline V gene, CDR1 is MNHEY and CDR2 is SMNVEV (reference sequence). The CDR3 is 13 residues long. This chain's CDR3 is CASGLPEGAGYTF. The DNA of the CDR3 is TGTGCCAGCGGTCTCCCGGAGGGCGCGGGCTACACCTTC.

This CDR3 is CASSLVAGGPNTQYF. The CDR3 nucleotides read TGTGCCAGCAGCTTAGTCGCGGGGGGGCCGAATACGCAGTATTTT. The chain has TRBV7-3 and TRBJ2-3, with TRBD2 matching 9 bases. Germline CDR1 SGHTA, CDR2 FQGTGA. This CDR3 region has 15 residues. Germline trimming cut 2 bases from V and 7 bases from J; bases unmatched to any gene: 7.

The chain has TRBV28 and TRBJ2-5; TRBD1 aligns across 8 bases. This CDR3 has 13 residues. After removal of 10 bases from V and 1 base from J, the junction contained 5 bases not matched to a gene. Per the germline V gene, CDR1 is MDHEN and CDR2 is SYDVKM. The CDR3: CATRTGLQETQYF. The CDR3 DNA reads TGTGCCACCCGGACAGGGCTCCAAGAGACCCAGTACTTC.

V gene TRBV29-1 combines with J gene TRBJ1-2, with a possible D match to TRBD1 (6 bases). V was shortened by 7 bases and J by 8 bases, with 14 bases between the two germline ends. The CDR3 has 11 amino acids. Per the germline V gene, CDR1 is SQVTM and CDR2 is ANQGSEA. The CDR3 here is CSGILGGGYTF. The CDR3 DNA is TGCAGCGGTATCCTAGGGGGAGGCTACACCTTC.

The V and J genes are TRBV2 and TRBJ2-3, with 7 positions matching TRBD1. This CDR3 is built from 14 residues. J gave up 3 bases and V 3 bases, and 3 bases lay outside the gene matches. Germline CDR1 and CDR2: SNHLY and FYNNEI. The CDR3 is CASSDGTATDTQYF. The CDR3 DNA reads as TGTGCCAGCAGTGACGGGACAGCTACAGATACGCAGTATTTT.

This clone is a singleton in its sample. This chain links TRBV6-5 with TRBJ2-5; 8 bases align to TRBD2. This CDR3 has 13 amino acids. Trimming removed 6 bases from V and 9 bases from J; junction bases left unmatched: 9. CDR1 and CDR2 (germline): MNHEY, SVGAGI. The CDR3 spells CASSLRTSLAQYF. As DNA, the CDR3 is TGTGCCAGCAGCTTGCGGACTAGCTTGGCCCAGTACTTC.

The chain is built from TRBV6-2 or TRBV6-3 and TRBJ2-1; TRBD2 matches at 7 bases. In germline, CDR1 is MNHEY, CDR2 SVGEGT. V trimming: 6 bases; J trimming: 0 bases; junction bases outside the gene matches: 5. This CDR3 region has 15 residues. The CDR3 bases are TGTGCCAGCAGCGGGCGGGGGAGCTCCTACAATGAGCAGTTCTTC. It yields the protein CASSGRGSSYNEQFF.

The chain employs TRBV10-3 and TRBJ1-6; TRBD1 is a possible D gene (6 bases). From germline, CDR1 is ENHRY and CDR2 SYGVKD. The CDR3 consists of 14 residues. The V end was cut by 10 bases, the J end by 8 bases, with 18 bases between. The CDR3 DNA is TGTGCCACCGGGGCCGGGACAATAGATTCACCCCTCCACTTT. It is translated as CATGAGTIDSPLHF.